The clone carrying this T cell receptor (beta chain) has only one observation. Its antigen is not identified. CD45RO negativity and positive selection for CCR7 defined naive CD8 cells, a population that excluded terminally differentiated effector memory CD45RA+ cells. This entry belongs to a study of shared clonotypes between healthy human individuals. Notes on the study in general: Four donors held approximately 4.6% of naive CD4 clonotypes in common.

In the sorted-subset replicate PCRs, 200 ng DNA, 30,000 or so T cell genomes, was used. Some clones are missing from TCRdb's copy, which holds only in-frame ones; the method was immunoSEQ multiplex PCR. This sample has some 2,000,000 clones, with less than 95% found just once. Sequenced input: naive CD8+ T cells sorted from blood. This sequence was found in a man between 18 and 35 years old in good health.

The CDR3, as DNA: TGTGCCAGCAGCATGCGGACTAGCGCCAATGAGCAGTTCTTC. The encoded protein is CASSMRTSANEQFF. J is TRBJ2-1 and V is TRBV13; 9 positions match TRBD2. There are 14 residues in the CDR3. Trimming removed 5 bases from V and 6 bases from J; junction bases left unmatched: 5. CDR1 PRHDT and CDR2 FYEKMQ come from the germline V gene (reference sequence).